These 10 T cell receptor beta chains were sequenced from one sample in a study of T cells in Graves' hyperthyroidism and ophthalmopathy. Researchers amplified the TCR beta CDR3 regions from RNA transcripts. With the HTBI primer set, the TCR CDR3 went through a first round of RT-PCR. One entry per CDR3 protein, called by TCRdb with MiXCR from the multiplex PCR reads. The sample shows about 350,000 distinct CDR3 sequences, around 15% of them seen only once. Sequenced input: blood. These receptors all come from a woman aged 55-70 years with Graves' ophthalmopathy.

Only a few counts were recorded for this clonotype. This chain connects TRBV7-3 to TRBJ2-1; 7 positions match TRBD1. The CDR3 totals 15 residues. Germline V gives CDR1 SGHTA, CDR2 FQGTGA. The junction had 5 bases not matched to a gene; V was cut back by 0 bases and J by 6 bases. CDR3 bases: TGTGCCAGCAGCTTAACAGGGGGCGCGGGCAATGAGCAGTTCTTC. Residues: CASSLTGGAGNEQFF. The complete variable domain, with remaining parts taken from reference TRBV7-3 and TRBJ2-1, reads GAGVSQTPSNKVTEKGKYVELRCDPISGHTALYWYRQSLGQGPEFLIYFQGTGAADDSGLPNDRFFAVRPEGSVSTLKIQRTERGDSAVYLCASSLTGGAGNEQFFGPGTRLTVL.

This clonotype appeared a few times. The chain couples TRBV11-2 to TRBJ1-3, with TRBD1 matching over 8 bases. With 3 bases clipped from V and 7 bases from J, the junction kept 11 bases outside the gene matches. The germline V gene encodes CDR1 SGHAT and CDR2 FQNNGV. The CDR3 contains 16 residues. This CDR3 reads CASSFDRDRWRNTIYF. The CDR3 nucleotides read TGTGCCAGCAGCTTCGACCGGGACAGGTGGCGGAACACCATATATTTT. Together with reference TRBV11-2 and TRBJ1-3, the CDR3 gives the full variable domain: EAGVAQSPRYKIIEKRQSVAFWCNPISGHATLYWYQQILGQGPKLLIQFQNNGVVDDSQLPKDRFSAERLKGVDSTLKIQPAKLEDSAVYLCASSFDRDRWRNTIYFGEGSWLTVV.

The rearrangement links TRBV6-1 to TRBJ2-2; 8 bases line up with TRBD2. The CDR3 spans 16 residues. With V trimmed by 7 bases and J by 6 bases, 13 bases remained unmatched. CDR1 is MNHNS, CDR2 SASEGT, per germline. In DNA, the CDR3 is TGTGCCAGCAACCCGGTTCGGGGGGGCTCACCCGGGGAGCTGTTTTTT. This encodes CASNPVRGGSPGELFF.

This clonotype has a count of ten or more. The rearrangement joins TRBV7-9 to TRBJ2-3, with D perhaps matching TRBD2 (5 bases). This CDR3 comprises 15 residues. The V and J ends lost 5 bases and 3 bases respectively, with 15 bases between them. Germline CDR1 is SEHNR and CDR2 is FQNEAQ (reference sequence). CDR3: CASSDGLAPTDTQYF. Here the CDR3 DNA reads TGTGCCAGCAGCGACGGCCTAGCACCAACAGATACGCAGTATTTT. The variable domain in full, completed from reference TRBV7-9 and TRBJ2-3, reads DTGVSQNPRHKITKRGQNVTFRCDPISEHNRLYWYRQTLGQGPEFLTYFQNEAQLEKSRLLSDRFSAERPKGSFSTLEIQRTEQGDSAMYLCASSDGLAPTDTQYFGPGTRLTVL.

Ten or more counts support this clonotype. The gene calls are TRBV28 and TRBJ1-5; 7 bases line up with TRBD1. The CDR3 runs 16 residues. Germline V gives CDR1 MDHEN, CDR2 SYDVKM. V lost 1 base to trimming and J lost 0 bases; unmatched junction nucleotides: 3. The chain's CDR3 is CASSLLGTASNQPQHF. In DNA form, the CDR3 reads TGTGCCAGCAGTTTATTAGGGACAGCTAGCAATCAGCCCCAGCATTTT.

The chain couples TRBV6-1 to TRBJ2-7, with a tentative D call TRBD2 (6 bases). CDR1 MNHNS and CDR2 SASEGT come from the germline V gene. This CDR3 is 15 amino acids long. Trimming removed 2 bases from V and 2 bases from J, with 13 bases in between. CDR3 loop: CASSEFGSGTYEQYF. The CDR3 DNA is TGTGCCAGCAGTGAATTTGGTAGCGGAACCTACGAGCAGTACTTC.

This clonotype was observed at least ten times. The chain has TRBV27 and TRBJ2-7; 7 positions match TRBD1. The length of the CDR3 is 16 residues. With 3 bases clipped from V and 3 bases from J, the junction kept 11 bases outside the gene matches. In germline, CDR1 is MNHEY, CDR2 SMNVEV (reference sequence). The CDR3 DNA follows: TGTGCCAGCAGTTTCCGCGGACAGGACCTCTTCTACGAGCAGTACTTC. The encoded protein is CASSFRGQDLFYEQYF.

This clonotype has only a few counts. This may stem from a read error, because a much larger clone lies one nucleotide away. The chain joins TRBV2 to TRBJ1-1; D uncertain. This CDR3 is built from 13 residues. The germline V gene encodes CDR1 SNHLY and CDR2 FYNNEI. This CDR3 is CTSSLYEGTEAFF. Here the CDR3 DNA reads TGTACCAGCAGCCTATATGAGGGAACGGAAGCTTTCTTT.

Ten or more counts support this clonotype. The gene calls are TRBV5-1 and TRBJ2-1, with 9 nucleotides matching TRBD1. The CDR3 has 14 residues. The V gene's germline CDR1 is SGHRS and CDR2 YFSETQ. V shed 4 bases, J shed 8 bases, and the junction held 7 bases outside the gene matches. CDR3 residues: CASSVQGANDEQFF. Written as DNA, the CDR3 is TGCGCCAGCAGCGTACAGGGGGCGAACGATGAGCAGTTCTTC.

This clonotype was seen at least ten times. The V gene is TRBV20-1, the J gene TRBJ2-1, with 12 bases fitting TRBD2. This CDR3 contains 15 residues. CDR1 is DFQATT and CDR2 is SNEGSKA in the germline V gene (reference sequence). V lost 5 bases to trimming and J lost 2 bases; unmatched junction nucleotides: 4. The CDR3 loop reads CSAGASGRAYNEQFF. In DNA, the CDR3 is TGCAGTGCTGGGGCTAGCGGGAGGGCCTACAATGAGCAGTTCTTC.